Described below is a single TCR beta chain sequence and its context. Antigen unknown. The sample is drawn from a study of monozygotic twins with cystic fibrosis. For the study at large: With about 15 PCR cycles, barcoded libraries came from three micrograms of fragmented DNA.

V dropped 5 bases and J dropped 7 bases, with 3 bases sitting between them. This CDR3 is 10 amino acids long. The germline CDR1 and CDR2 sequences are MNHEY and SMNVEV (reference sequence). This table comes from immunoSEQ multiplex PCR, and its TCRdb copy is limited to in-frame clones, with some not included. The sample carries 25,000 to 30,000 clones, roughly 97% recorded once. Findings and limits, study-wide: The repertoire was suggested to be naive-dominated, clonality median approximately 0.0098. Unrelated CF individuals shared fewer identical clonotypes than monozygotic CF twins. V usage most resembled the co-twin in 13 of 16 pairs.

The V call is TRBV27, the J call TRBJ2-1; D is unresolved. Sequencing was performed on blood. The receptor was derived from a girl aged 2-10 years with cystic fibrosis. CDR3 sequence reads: CASSPNEQFF. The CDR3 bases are TGTGCCAGCAGTCCTAATGAGCAGTTCTTC.